Sequencing of this T cell receptor (beta chain) was carried out in a study of a mutant IDH1 vaccine in newly diagnosed glioma. The wider study: Vaccination of patients was performed eight times, in weeks 1, 3, 5, 7, 11, 15, 19 and 23. Treated patients, approximately 62% male and about 38% female, averaged about 42 years of age. Standard pretreatment was either radiotherapy, temozolomide, or, for most, radiochemotherapy with temozolomide.

Details on this clone: Its antigen is unknown.

The CDR3 consists of 14 residues. The germline V gene encodes CDR1 SGHKS and CDR2 YYEKEE (reference sequence). The V and J ends lost 2 bases and 4 bases respectively, with 12 bases between them. Clones were read by immunoSEQ multiplex PCR, and TCRdb kept only the in-frame ones, dropping some. The table lists about 66,000 clones, approximately 84% of them singletons. The time point here: week 11, during vaccination. Each dose of the vaccine consisted of 300 ug of mutant IDH1 20-mer peptide, with topical imiquimod. This sample comprised PBMCs, obtained from a glioma patient whose treatment included an IDH1 peptide vaccine. The sequence was collected from a woman between 50 and 59 years old with glioma. The chain couples TRBV5-5 to TRBJ2-5, with D unresolved. The CDR3 DNA follows: TGTGCCAGCAGCTTAGAGTGGGGATCAGAGACCCAGTACTTC. Its protein product is CASSLEWGSETQYF.